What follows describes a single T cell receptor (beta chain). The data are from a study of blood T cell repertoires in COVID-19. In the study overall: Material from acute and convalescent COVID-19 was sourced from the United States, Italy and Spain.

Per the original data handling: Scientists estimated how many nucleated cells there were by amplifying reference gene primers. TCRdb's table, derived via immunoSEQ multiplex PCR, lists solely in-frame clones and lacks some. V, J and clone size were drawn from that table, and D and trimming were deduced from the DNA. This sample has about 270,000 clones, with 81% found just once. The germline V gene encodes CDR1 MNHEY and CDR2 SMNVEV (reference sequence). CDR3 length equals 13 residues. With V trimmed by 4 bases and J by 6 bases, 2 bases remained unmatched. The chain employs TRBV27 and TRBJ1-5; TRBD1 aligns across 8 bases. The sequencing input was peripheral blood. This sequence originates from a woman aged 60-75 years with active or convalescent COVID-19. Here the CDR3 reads CASSSQGAQPQHF. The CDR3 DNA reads TGTGCCAGCAGTTCGCAGGGGGCTCAGCCCCAGCATTTT.